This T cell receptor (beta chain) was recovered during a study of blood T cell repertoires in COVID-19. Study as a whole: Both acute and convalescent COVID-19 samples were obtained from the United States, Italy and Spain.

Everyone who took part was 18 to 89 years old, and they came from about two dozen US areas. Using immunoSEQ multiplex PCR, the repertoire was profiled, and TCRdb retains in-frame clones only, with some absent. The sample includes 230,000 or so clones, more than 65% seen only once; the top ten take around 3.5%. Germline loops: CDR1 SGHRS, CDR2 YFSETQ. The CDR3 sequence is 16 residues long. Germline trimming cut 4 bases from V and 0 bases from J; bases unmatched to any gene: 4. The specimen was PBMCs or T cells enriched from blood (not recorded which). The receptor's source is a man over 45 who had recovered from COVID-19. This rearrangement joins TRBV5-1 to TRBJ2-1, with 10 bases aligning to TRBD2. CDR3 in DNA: TGCGCCAGCAGCGGTAGCGGGGGGAGCTCCTACAATGAGCAGTTCTTC. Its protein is CASSGSGGSSYNEQFF.